The 5 T cell receptor beta chains given below trace back to one sample, sequenced in a study of blood T cell repertoires in COVID-19. Assay: immunoSEQ multiplex PCR; the TCRdb copy retains only in-frame clones and omits some. The table includes about 98,000 clones, 75% to 95% detected once. The sample comprised peripheral blood. These TCRs come from a man younger than 35 with acute or convalescent COVID-19.

This chain links TRBV27 with TRBJ2-1; possibly TRBD1 for D (6 bases). Germline-derived CDR1 and CDR2 are MNHEY and SMNVEV (reference sequence). CDR3 length: 17 residues. V was clipped by 4 bases and J by 0 bases, with 16 bases between them. CDR3 loop: CASSYGTLQSSYNEQFF. Here the CDR3 DNA reads TGTGCCAGCAGTTACGGGACACTTCAAAGCTCCTACAATGAGCAGTTCTTC.

This chain links TRBV10-2 with TRBJ1-5; TRBD1 matches 10 bases. V lost 6 bases and J lost 6; bases outside the gene matches: 8. This CDR3 has 15 residues. CDR1 and CDR2 (germline): WSHSY, SAAADI. This CDR3 reads CASRLGQGLGQPQHF. The CDR3 region has the DNA TGCGCCAGCAGGTTGGGACAGGGGCTAGGTCAGCCCCAGCATTTT.

This clone has only one observation. This chain uses TRBV5-6 with TRBJ2-1, with 7 bases lining up with TRBD2. CDR1 and CDR2 from the germline V gene are SGHDT and YYEEEE. The CDR3 runs 12 residues. CDR3 DNA sequence: TGTCCAAAAGCCGGGGCGGGAGATGAGCAGTTCTTC. Amino acid sequence: CPKAGAGDEQFF. Full variable domain (outside the CDR3, taken from reference TRBV5-6 and TRBJ2-1): DAGVTQSPTHLIKTRGQQVTLRCSPKSGHDTVSWYQQALGQGPQFIFQYYEEEERQRGNFPDRFSGHQFPNYSSELNVNALLLGDSALYLCPKAGAGDEQFFGPGTRLTVL.

The chain joins TRBV3-1 (or the pseudogene TRBV3-2) to TRBJ2-2; D is unclear. Between the trimmed V and J ends, which lost 5 bases and 5 bases, there was a span of 3 bases. The CDR3 length is 11 residues. Germline CDR1 LGHDT, CDR2 YNNKEL (reference sequence). CDR3 amino acids: CASSLTGELFF. CDR3 in DNA: TGTGCCAGCAGCTTAACCGGGGAGCTGTTTTTT.

CDR3 DNA: TGTGCCAGCAGCTCGGTGAACACCGGGGAGCTGTTTTTT. Translated, it gives CASSSVNTGELFF. The chain recombines TRBV13 with TRBJ2-2; D remains ambiguous. The V end was cut by 4 bases, the J end by 1 base, with 4 bases between. CDR3 length: 13 amino acids. CDR1 PRHDT and CDR2 FYEKMQ come from the germline V gene (reference sequence).